The 27 T cell receptor beta chains in this list originate from one sample, sequenced in a study of shared clonotypes between healthy human individuals. Clones were read by immunoSEQ multiplex PCR, and TCRdb kept only the in-frame ones, dropping some. The profile shows about 980,000 clones, approximately 76% of them singletons. Sequencing input: memory CD4+ T cells sorted from blood. Described subset: CD45RA-negative fraction. These receptors came from a man younger than 35 in good health.

The chain has TRBV1 and TRBJ1-4. TRBV1 represents a pseudogene. This CDR3 is 16 amino acids long. The CDR3 sequence: CTSSHHHGKSDEKLFF. As DNA, the CDR3 is TGCACCAGCAGCCATCACCACGGAAAGTCTGATGAAAAACTGTTTTTT.

The genes are TRBV5-1 and TRBJ2-3; 9 positions match TRBD2. Germline V gene lookup returns CDR1 SGHRS and CDR2 YFSETQ. The CDR3 runs to 14 residues. The junction had 4 bases not matched to a gene; V was cut back by 6 bases and J by 2 bases. DNA of the CDR3: TGCGCCAGCAACCCTAGCGGGAACACAGATACGCAGTATTTT. It translates to CASNPSGNTDTQYF.

The rearrangement joins TRBV7-9 to TRBJ2-7, with 8 bases that match TRBD1. CDR1 and CDR2 (germline): SEHNR, FQNEAQ (reference sequence). Losses at the gene ends were 6 bases for V and 3 bases for J; bases not matched to a gene: 4. The CDR3 loop spans 13 amino acids. CDR3 bases: TGTGCCAGCAGGTACGGACAGGGCTACGAGCAGTACTTC. Encoded protein: CASRYGQGYEQYF.

The genes are TRBV2 and TRBJ2-1, with D possibly being TRBD2 (5 bases). The CDR3 length is 14 residues. Trimming shortened V by 5 bases and J by 5 bases, and 13 bases separated the two germline ends. Per germline, CDR1 SNHLY and CDR2 FYNNEI. In DNA form, the CDR3 reads TGTGCCAGCAGTCCTGGACTGCTACACAATGAGCAGTTCTTC. It is translated as CASSPGLLHNEQFF. Together with reference TRBV2 and TRBJ2-1, the CDR3 gives the full variable domain: EPEVTQTPSHQVTQMGQEVILRCVPISNHLYFYWYRQILGQKVEFLVSFYNNEISEKSEIFDDQFSVERPDGSNFTLKIRSTKLEDSAMYFCASSPGLLHNEQFFGPGTRLTVL.

The genes are TRBV2 and TRBJ1-4, with unresolved D. Germline V gene sequence: CDR1 SNHLY, CDR2 FYNNEI. This CDR3 contains 13 residues. V shed 8 bases and J shed 1 base, with 8 bases lying between them. The CDR3 nucleotides read TGTGCCAGCGCCACAGAAACTAATGAAAAACTGTTTTTT. Its protein product is CASATETNEKLFF.

As to this clone: One end of the junction is discordant with germline, which a read error may explain. The chain links TRBV7-7 to TRBJ2-1; 10 positions agree with TRBD2. Germline V gene data show CDR1 as SSHAT and CDR2 as FNYEAQ (reference sequence). This CDR3 spans 15 amino acids. As DNA, the CDR3 is TGTGCTAGCAGCTCAAGCGGGGGGGCCGGGAATGAGCAGTTCTTC. Translation: CASSSSGGAGNEQFF. The entire variable domain, with the rest obtained from reference TRBV7-7 and TRBJ2-1, is as follows: GAGVSQSPRYKVTKRGQDVTLRCDPISSHATLYWYQQALGQGPEFLTYFNYEAQPDKSGLPSDRFSAERPEGSISTLTIQRTEQRDSAMYRCASSSSGGAGNEQFFGPGTRLTVL.

The gene calls are TRBV15 and TRBJ2-5, with 7 positions matching TRBD2. The CDR3 runs 15 residues. J lost 5 bases, V lost 0 bases, and 6 bases had no gene match. The germline V gene has CDR1 LNHNV and CDR2 YYDKDF (reference sequence). The CDR3 nucleotides read TGTGCCACCAGCAGAGATGGGCTAGCGGAGGAGACCCAGTACTTC. This encodes CATSRDGLAEETQYF.

The rearrangement uses TRBV15 and TRBJ2-7; 12 positions match TRBD2. With V trimmed by 5 bases and J by 4 bases, 6 bases remained unmatched. This CDR3 contains 15 residues. From germline, CDR1 is LNHNV and CDR2 YYDKDF (reference sequence). The CDR3 region has the DNA TGTGCCACCAGCGACCTAGCGGGAGGGCCTTACGAGCAGTACTTC. Encoded protein: CATSDLAGGPYEQYF.

The chain recombines TRBV7-6 with TRBJ2-7; D is perhaps TRBD1 (6 bases). Trimming left V 4 bases short and J 6 bases short, with 13 bases between. The germline V gene encodes CDR1 SGHVS and CDR2 FNYEAQ. The CDR3 sequence is 13 residues long. CDR3 nucleotides: TGTGCCAGCAGCTCTCAGGGGTGGTCCGAGCAGTACTTC. Encoded protein: CASSSQGWSEQYF. Full variable domain (outside the CDR3, taken from reference TRBV7-6 and TRBJ2-7): GAGVSQSPRYKVTKRGQDVALRCDPISGHVSLYWYRQALGQGPEFLTYFNYEAQQDKSGLPNDRFSAERPEGSISTLTIQRTEQRDSAMYRCASSSQGWSEQYFGPGTRLTVT.

The CDR3 loop is CASSPSPVNTIYF. The CDR3 DNA reads TGTGCCAGCAGCCCTAGTCCGGTAAACACCATATATTTT. The chain has TRBV9 and TRBJ1-3; no definite D call. The CDR3 loop spans 13 amino acids. From germline, CDR1 is SGDLS and CDR2 YYNGEE. The V gene lost 4 bases and the J gene lost 6 bases, with 11 bases spanning the gap.

The CDR3 DNA reads as TGTGCCGTTGGGCCCGACAGAAAAGCTTTCTTT. Protein product: CAVGPDRKAFF. The chain combines TRBV6-1 with TRBJ1-1, with D possibly being TRBD1 (5 bases). The V gene lost 11 bases and the J gene lost 9 bases, with 16 bases spanning the gap. The CDR3 loop spans 11 amino acids. CDR1 is MNHNS, CDR2 SASEGT, per germline.

The chain carries TRBV5-4 and TRBJ2-3; no definite D call. This CDR3 has 11 residues. CDR1 and CDR2 (germline): SGHNT, YYREEE (reference sequence). Trimming left V 5 bases short and J 6 bases short, with 7 bases between. CDR3 coding DNA: TGTGCCAGCAGTAACACGGATACGCAGTATTTT. The encoded protein is CASSNTDTQYF.

The chain is built from TRBV7-9 and TRBJ2-2, with unresolved D. Trimming stripped 1 base from V and 5 bases from J, with 8 bases between. Germline CDR1 SEHNR, CDR2 FQNEAQ (reference sequence). This CDR3 has 14 amino acids. The CDR3 DNA is TGTGCCAGCAGCTTAGGCAGAGCTACCGGGGAGCTGTTTTTT. It yields the protein CASSLGRATGELFF.

V and J are TRBV5-1 and TRBJ2-7, with TRBD1 matching 9 bases. V lost 4 bases, J lost 3 bases, and 8 bases stayed unmatched. CDR1 is SGHRS and CDR2 is YFSETQ in the germline V gene. This CDR3 is built from 15 residues. In DNA form, the CDR3 reads TGCGCCAGCAGCGTACAGGGGGCGAGTGACTACGAGCAGTACTTC. Its protein product is CASSVQGASDYEQYF.

The rearrangement joins TRBV25-1 to TRBJ2-3; the match to TRBD2 covers 9 bases. CDR1 is MGHDK, CDR2 SYGVNS, per germline. Unmatched junction bases numbered 5, after V lost 8 bases and J lost 2 bases. CDR3 length: 14 amino acids. CDR3 nucleotides: TGTGCCAGCTCTGGGACTAGCCCCACAGATACGCAGTATTTT. Translated, it gives CASSGTSPTDTQYF.

The rearrangement links TRBV5-1 to TRBJ2-7; D not resolved. V was pared by 0 bases and J by 0 bases, with 7 bases between. The germline gives CDR1 SGHRS, CDR2 YFSETQ. This CDR3 is 14 amino acids long. CDR3 in DNA: TGCGCCAGCAGCTTGGAGGTCAGCTCCTACGAGCAGTACTTC. Translation: CASSLEVSSYEQYF.

V is TRBV10-3 and J is TRBJ2-3; D is perhaps TRBD2 (6 bases). Germline values: CDR1 ENHRY, CDR2 SYGVKD. There are 11 residues in the CDR3. Between the trimmed V and J ends, which lost 8 bases and 4 bases, there was a span of 7 bases. CDR3 amino acids: CAIASADTQYF. The DNA of the CDR3 is TGTGCCATCGCTAGCGCAGATACGCAGTATTTT.

The genes are TRBV30 and TRBJ1-1, with D possibly TRBD1 on 6 matching bases. This CDR3 has 13 amino acids. CDR1 is GTSNPN and CDR2 is SVGIG in the germline V gene (reference sequence). Trimming shortened V by 0 bases and J by 7 bases, and 12 bases separated the two germline ends. This CDR3 is CAWSVQGFLEAFF. The DNA for the CDR3 is TGTGCCTGGAGTGTACAGGGATTCCTTGAAGCTTTCTTT.

The chain recombines TRBV20-1 with TRBJ2-5, with no clear D. V shed 5 bases and J shed 5 bases, with 9 bases lying between them. The CDR3 loop spans 11 amino acids. Germline V gene lookup returns CDR1 DFQATT and CDR2 SNEGSKA (reference sequence). CDR3 DNA sequence: TGCAGTGCTCCCCTCTGGGAGACCCAGTACTTC. Translating gives CSAPLWETQYF.

V is TRBV5-1 and J is TRBJ2-7; D is possibly TRBD2 (5 bases). Germline lookup yields CDR1 SGHRS and CDR2 YFSETQ. With 5 bases removed from V and 2 bases from J, the gap between germline ends came to 14 bases. CDR3 size: 14 residues. The CDR3 protein is CASRPTAGAYEQYF. Here the CDR3 DNA reads TGCGCCAGCAGACCAACCGCGGGCGCCTACGAGCAGTACTTC. Variable domain in full (rest from reference TRBV5-1 and TRBJ2-7): KAGVTQTPRYLIKTRGQQVTLSCSPISGHRSVSWYQQTPGQGLQFLFEYFSETQRNKGNFPGRFSGRQFSNSRSEMNVSTLELGDSALYLCASRPTAGAYEQYFGPGTRLTVT.

This clone was detected once. The chain is built from TRBV11-2 and TRBJ1-4; possible D gene TRBD1, 6 bases. V lost 5 bases, J lost 6 bases, and 13 bases lay in between. The CDR3 runs 14 residues. Looked up from germline, CDR1 is SGHAT and CDR2 is FQNNGV. The chain's CDR3 is CASSPDRFYEKLFF. CDR3 DNA sequence: TGTGCCAGCAGCCCCGACAGGTTCTATGAAAAACTGTTTTTT.

This clone has more than one count but fewer than ten. The J gene is TRBJ1-1, the V gene TRBV18, with TRBD1 as a possible D gene (6 bases). Germline assignment: CDR1 KGHSH and CDR2 LQKENI. This CDR3 has 15 amino acids. With 1 base removed from V and 0 bases from J, the gap between germline ends came to 9 bases. CDR3 DNA sequence: TGTGCCAGCTCACCACGGGGGACAATGAACACTGAAGCTTTCTTT. Its translation: CASSPRGTMNTEAFF.

V is TRBV30 and J is TRBJ2-5; D might be TRBD2 (6 bases). V lost 7 bases to trimming and J lost 5 bases, with 11 bases between them. The germline V gene has CDR1 GTSNPN and CDR2 SVGIG (reference sequence). The length of the CDR3 is 11 residues. CDR3 nucleotides: TGTGCCTTTAGCGGTGTGGAGACCCAGTACTTC. It translates to CAFSGVETQYF.

This sequence joins TRBV20-1 and TRBJ1-1, with D tentatively TRBD1 (6 bases). Per germline, CDR1 DFQATT and CDR2 SNEGSKA (reference sequence). The CDR3 consists of 11 residues. V lost 1 base and J 11 bases, leaving 11 bases between the germline ends. The CDR3 here is CSARGARGAFF. CDR3 sequence (DNA): TGCAGTGCTAGAGGGGCAAGGGGGGCTTTCTTT.

V usage is TRBV4-2 and J usage is TRBJ2-5; 9 bases agree with TRBD2. This CDR3 region has 16 residues. Germline-derived CDR1 and CDR2 are LGHNA and YNFKEQ. The V segment lost 1 base and the J segment 1 base; nucleotides outside the gene matches: 4. The chain's CDR3 is CASSQGVAGAQETQYF. As DNA, the CDR3 is TGTGCCAGCAGCCAAGGCGTAGCGGGAGCCCAAGAGACCCAGTACTTC.

This clone was seen only a few times. The chain has TRBV11-2 and TRBJ1-1, with D perhaps matching TRBD1 (5 bases). V was trimmed by 2 bases and J by 11 bases, leaving 12 bases between them. The CDR3 length is 12 residues. Germline CDR1 reads SGHAT; CDR2 reads FQNNGV. The CDR3 here is CASSLSQGTAFF. As DNA, the CDR3 is TGTGCCAGCAGCTTATCTCAGGGAACGGCTTTCTTT.

This clone was observed a handful of times. The rearrangement uses TRBV14 and TRBJ2-7, with 8 positions matching TRBD1. With V trimmed by 5 bases and J by 6 bases, 12 bases remained unmatched. The germline V gene encodes CDR1 SGHDN and CDR2 FVKESK. The CDR3 consists of 15 residues. The CDR3 is CASSKERGRGLEQYF. The CDR3 coding sequence is TGTGCCAGCAGCAAGGAGAGGGGCAGGGGGCTCGAGCAGTACTTC. Supplemented by reference TRBV14 and TRBJ2-7, the full variable domain reads EAGVTQFPSHSVIEKGQTVTLRCDPISGHDNLYWYRRVMGKEIKFLLHFVKESKQDESGMPNNRFLAERTGGTYSTLKVQPAELEDSGVYFCASSKERGRGLEQYFGPGTRLTVT.